The present T cell receptor (beta chain) was sequenced within a study of T cells in Graves' hyperthyroidism and ophthalmopathy. The length of the CDR3 is 12 residues. V was trimmed by 6 bases and J by 11 bases, leaving 11 bases between them. The germline CDR1 and CDR2 sequences are MNHEY and SMNVEV (reference sequence). Study outcomes and limitations: In blood, most of the thyroid clonotypes expanded above 0.001 were also present.

Comments on this clonotype: The target antigen is unknown.

Authors of the study amplified TCR beta CDR3 regions from RNA transcripts. HTBI primers were used for first-round RT-PCR of the TCR CDR3. TCRdb re-analysed the multiplex PCR reads in MiXCR, keeping a single row per CDR3 protein. The sample records around 440,000 distinct CDR3 sequences, more than 15% being singletons. Sequencing input: blood. This TCR came from a woman aged 18-35 years with Graves' hyperthyroidism. The chain couples TRBV27 to TRBJ1-6; tentative D call: TRBD1 (6 bases). The DNA of the CDR3 is TGTGCCAGCAGCCCAGGGGCCCCACCCCTCCACTTT. Translation gives CASSPGAPPLHF.